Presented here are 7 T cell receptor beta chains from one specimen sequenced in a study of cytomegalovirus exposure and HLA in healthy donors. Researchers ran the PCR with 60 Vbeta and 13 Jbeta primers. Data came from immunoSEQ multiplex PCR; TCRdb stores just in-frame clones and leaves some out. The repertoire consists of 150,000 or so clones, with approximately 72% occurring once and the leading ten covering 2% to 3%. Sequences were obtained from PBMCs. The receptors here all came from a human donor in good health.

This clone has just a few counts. Here the CDR3 DNA reads TGTGCCAGCAGCCCTAGGATACAAGAGACCCAGTACTTC. Residues: CASSPRIQETQYF. The V and J genes are TRBV7-6 and TRBJ2-5; no clear D gene. Trimming took off 5 bases at V and 2 bases at J, with 9 bases between the two ends. CDR1 and CDR2 (germline): SGHVS, FNYEAQ. CDR3 length equals 13 residues.

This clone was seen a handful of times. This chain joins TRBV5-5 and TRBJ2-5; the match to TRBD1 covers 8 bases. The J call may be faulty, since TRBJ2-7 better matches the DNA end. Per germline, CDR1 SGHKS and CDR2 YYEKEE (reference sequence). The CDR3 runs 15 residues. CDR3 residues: CASSERQGSNYEQYF. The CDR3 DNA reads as TGTGCCAGCAGCGAGAGACAGGGGTCCAACTACGAGCAGTACTTC.

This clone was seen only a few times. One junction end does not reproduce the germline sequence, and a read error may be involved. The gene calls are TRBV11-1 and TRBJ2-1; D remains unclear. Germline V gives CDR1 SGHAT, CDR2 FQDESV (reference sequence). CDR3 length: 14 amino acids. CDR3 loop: CASSLEQFYSEQFF. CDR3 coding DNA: TGTGCCAGCAGCTTAGAGCAGTTTTACAGTGAGCAGTTCTTC.

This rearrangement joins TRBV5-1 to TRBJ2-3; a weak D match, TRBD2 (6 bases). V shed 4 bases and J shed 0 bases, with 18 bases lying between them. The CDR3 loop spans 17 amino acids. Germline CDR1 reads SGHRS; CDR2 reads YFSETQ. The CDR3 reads CASSPFRRDGSTDTQYF. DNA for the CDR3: TGCGCCAGCAGCCCCTTTCGGCGGGACGGAAGCACAGATACGCAGTATTTT.

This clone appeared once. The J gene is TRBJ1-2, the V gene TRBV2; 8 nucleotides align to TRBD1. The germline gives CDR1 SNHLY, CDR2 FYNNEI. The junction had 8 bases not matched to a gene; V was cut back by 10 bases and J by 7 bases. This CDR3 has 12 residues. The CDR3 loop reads CATGPGQGGYTF. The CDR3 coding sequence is TGTGCCACAGGGCCTGGACAGGGTGGCTACACCTTC.

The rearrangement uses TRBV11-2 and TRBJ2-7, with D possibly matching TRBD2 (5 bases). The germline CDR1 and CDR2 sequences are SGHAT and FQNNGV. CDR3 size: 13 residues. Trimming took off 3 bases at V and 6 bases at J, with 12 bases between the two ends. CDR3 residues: CASSLSWTGEQYF. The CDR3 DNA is TGTGCCAGCAGCTTGAGCTGGACTGGCGAGCAGTACTTC.

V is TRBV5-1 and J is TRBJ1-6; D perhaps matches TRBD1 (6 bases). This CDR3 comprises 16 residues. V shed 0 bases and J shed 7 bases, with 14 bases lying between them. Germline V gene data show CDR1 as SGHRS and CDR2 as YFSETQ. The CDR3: CASSLVTGLGNSPLHF. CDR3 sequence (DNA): TGCGCCAGCAGCTTGGTAACAGGGCTGGGGAATTCACCCCTCCACTTT.